The clone carrying this T cell receptor (beta chain) was observed once. The sample belongs to a study of blood T cell repertoires in COVID-19. Study at large: Donors in the United States, Italy and Spain gave samples during acute or convalescent COVID-19.

V lost 1 base to trimming and J lost 9 bases; unmatched junction nucleotides: 4. The CDR3 spans 14 residues. Germline V gene sequence: CDR1 SGHRS, CDR2 YFSETQ. Per the original data handling: For nucleated cells, counts were estimated from reference gene primer amplification. The table came from immunoSEQ multiplex PCR; TCRdb's copy has only in-frame clones and leaves some out. V, J and clone size are those of that table, while D and trimming were read from the DNA. The sample yields some 260,000 clones, more than 60% seen once. V and J are TRBV5-1 and TRBJ1-5, with 10 bases identical to TRBD1. The TCR originated in a woman in her forties with active or convalescent COVID-19. Sequences were obtained from peripheral blood. CDR3 nucleotide sequence: TGCGCCAGCAGCTTGTGGACAGGGGGTCGGCCCCAGCATTTT. Amino acid sequence: CASSLWTGGRPQHF.